This is a list of T cell receptor beta chains from one sample in a study of regulatory T cells in long-lasting Graves disease. In TCRdb, the multiplex PCR reads were re-called with MiXCR into one record per CDR3 protein. The data hold 400,000 to 450,000 distinct CDR3 sequences, with 15% observed a single time. This same sample was also taken into another study, of T cells in Graves' hyperthyroidism and ophthalmopathy.

The input for sequencing was peripheral blood mononuclear cells (PBMCs), taken at new diagnosis, from a patient treated with antithyroid drugs. The source is a woman aged 25 to 39 with Graves disease. Both conserved end residues are part of each CDR3. Each record gives: clone size, V gene, D gene, J gene, CDR3 DNA, CDR3 protein. A D gene is named only where the DNA matches it firmly. Clone sizes are given selectively: once, few, many, or a class where the clone is expanded.

size: many
V: TRBV30
D: TRBD2
J: TRBJ2-7
DNA: TGTGCCTGGAGTGTTCAGACTAGCGGCTCCTACGAGCAGTACTTC
CDR3: CAWSVQTSGSYEQYF

size: many
V: TRBV3-1
D: .
J: TRBJ2-1
DNA: TGTGCCAGCAGCCCCCAGATCTTCAGGGATGAGCAGTTCTTC
CDR3: CASSPQIFRDEQFF

size: few
V: TRBV27
D: TRBD2
J: TRBJ2-2
DNA: TGTGCCAGCAGACTAGCGGGAGATCCCGGGGAGCTGTTTTTT
CDR3: CASRLAGDPGELFF

size: many
V: TRBV5-6
D: .
J: TRBJ1-4
DNA: TGTGCCAGCAGCTTGGGGATCACAACTAATGAAAAACTGTTTTTT
CDR3: CASSLGITTNEKLFF

size: few
V: TRBV7-8
D: TRBD1
J: TRBJ1-3
DNA: TGTGCCAGCAGCCTCAACAACGACAGGGGCGATGGAAACACCATATATTTT
CDR3: CASSLNNDRGDGNTIYF

size: .
V: TRBV19
D: TRBD2
J: TRBJ2-4
DNA: TGTGCCAGCACTAGCGACAAAAACATTCAGTACTTC
CDR3: CASTSDKNIQYF

size: many
V: TRBV3-1
D: .
J: TRBJ2-1
DNA: TGTGCCAGCAGCTGGGACGGGAGCTCCTACAATGAGCAGTTCTTC
CDR3: CASSWDGSSYNEQFF

size: few
V: TRBV24-1
D: TRBD1
J: TRBJ2-5
DNA: TGTGCCACCCAAAGCCGGGACAGAGGAGAGACCCAGTACTTC
CDR3: CATQSRDRGETQYF

size: few
V: TRBV4-1
D: TRBD1
J: TRBJ2-3
DNA: TGCGCCAGCAGCCAGGACAGGGCTCCCTATACGCAGTATTTT
CDR3: CASSQDRAPYTQYF

size: few
V: TRBV29-1
D: .
J: TRBJ1-3
DNA: TGCAGCGTGTCGGACACTATCTCTGGAAACACCATATATTTT
CDR3: CSVSDTISGNTIYF

size: many
V: TRBV6-1
D: .
J: TRBJ2-7
DNA: TGTGCCACGCAAATGAACAGGATCTCCTACGAGCAGTACTTC
CDR3: CATQMNRISYEQYF

size: many
V: TRBV6-5
D: .
J: TRBJ1-3
DNA: TGTGCCAGCAGTTACTCGGCCCGCTCTGGAAACACCATATATTTT
CDR3: CASSYSARSGNTIYF

size: few
V: TRBV20-1
D: .
J: TRBJ1-1
DNA: TGCAGTGTCCAGAGGCGGGGCATGAACACTGAAGCTTTCTTT
CDR3: CSVQRRGMNTEAFF

size: few
V: TRBV5-6
D: .
J: TRBJ2-3
DNA: TGTGCCAGCAGCTTTTCAGCGGCAGATACGCAGTATTTT
CDR3: CASSFSAADTQYF

size: many
V: TRBV30
D: TRBD1
J: TRBJ1-4
DNA: TGTGCCTGGACGGGACAGTCTAATGAAAAACTGTTTTTT
CDR3: CAWTGQSNEKLFF

size: .
V: TRBV19
D: TRBD1
J: TRBJ2-3
DNA: TGTGCCAGTACTGACCTGGGGACAGGGGGCACAGATACGCAGTATTTT
CDR3: CASTDLGTGGTDTQYF

size: many
V: TRBV28
D: .
J: TRBJ2-1
DNA: TGTGCCAGCAGTTTAGTCGGCTCGAGCTCCTACAATGAGCAGTTCTTC
CDR3: CASSLVGSSSYNEQFF

size: many
V: TRBV28
D: .
J: TRBJ1-1
DNA: TGTGCCAGCAGTTTAAGGGGGAATACAGGGATTACTGAAGCTTTCTTT
CDR3: CASSLRGNTGITEAFF

size: many
V: TRBV11-2
D: TRBD1
J: TRBJ2-1
DNA: TGTGCCAGCAGACGTCCCGGGACAGCATACAATGAGCAGTTCTTC
CDR3: CASRRPGTAYNEQFF

size: many
V: TRBV20-1
D: .
J: TRBJ1-1
DNA: TGCAGTGCTAGTAAGGGCCTGAACACTGAAGCTTTCTTT
CDR3: CSASKGLNTEAFF

size: .
V: TRBV14
D: .
J: TRBJ2-6
DNA: TGTGCCGGCAGCCAAAAACAGGGACCTGGGGCCAACGTCCTGACTTTC
CDR3: CAGSQKQGPGANVLTF

size: many
V: TRBV28
D: .
J: TRBJ2-2
DNA: TGTGCCAGCAGTCCAGGGGACGGGGAGCTGTTTTTT
CDR3: CASSPGDGELFF

size: many
V: TRBV28
D: .
J: TRBJ2-4
DNA: TGTGCCAGCAGTTCCCCCGGTGGGGGATTTCTTAGAAACATTCAGTACTTC
CDR3: CASSSPGGGFLRNIQYF

size: many
V: TRBV7-3
D: .
J: TRBJ2-1
DNA: TGTGCCAGCAGCGCTAGCCGGGACAACCAAATCAGGTTCTTC
CDR3: CASSASRDNQIRFF

size: once
V: TRBV5-1
D: .
J: TRBJ2-7
DNA: TGCGCCAGCAGCTTGGCCGGGGGCCACGAGCAGTACTTC
CDR3: CASSLAGGHEQYF

size: many
V: TRBV11-2
D: .
J: TRBJ1-1
DNA: TGTGCCAGCAGCCCCCCGGGCAGTGGGGATTCCAAGTCCGTTGGCTTGATGAACACTGAAGCTTTCTTT
CDR3: CASSPPGSGDSKSVGLMNTEAFF

size: many
V: TRBV9
D: TRBD1
J: TRBJ1-2
DNA: TGTGCCAGCAGCGTAGGACAGGGGGTACTCTATGGCTACACCTTC
CDR3: CASSVGQGVLYGYTF

size: many
V: TRBV27
D: .
J: TRBJ2-3
DNA: TGTGCCACCAGGGACTCCCAGGATACGCAGTATTTT
CDR3: CATRDSQDTQYF

size: many
V: TRBV24-1
D: .
J: TRBJ2-1
DNA: TGTGCCACCAGTGATCAAGGGGGTAGCTCCTACAATGAGCAGTTCTTC
CDR3: CATSDQGGSSYNEQFF

size: many
V: TRBV6-2/TRBV6-3
D: .
J: TRBJ2-3
DNA: TGTGCCAGCAGTTACTCTTCCGGGAGAGGTACGCAGTATTTT
CDR3: CASSYSSGRGTQYF

size: many
V: TRBV2
D: .
J: TRBJ2-5
DNA: TGTGCCAGCAGTCAGCCCGGGCTGGGGGGCGCGTGGAAGACCCAGTACTTC
CDR3: CASSQPGLGGAWKTQYF

size: few
V: TRBV9
D: .
J: TRBJ1-1
DNA: TGTGCCAGCAGCGAACACACCAACACTGAAGCTTTCTTT
CDR3: CASSEHTNTEAFF

size: few
V: TRBV7-2
D: .
J: TRBJ1-2
DNA: TGTGCCAGCAGCTTATCATACCGGGATGGCTACACCTTC
CDR3: CASSLSYRDGYTF

size: few
V: TRBV24-1
D: TRBD1
J: TRBJ2-7
DNA: TGTGCCACCAGTGATCCACGGACAGGCTCCTACGAGCAGTACTTC
CDR3: CATSDPRTGSYEQYF

size: many
V: TRBV20-1
D: .
J: TRBJ2-7
DNA: TGCAGTGCTAGGCGGGACGATTACGAGCAGTACTTC
CDR3: CSARRDDYEQYF

size: few
V: TRBV5-5
D: TRBD1
J: TRBJ2-7
DNA: TGTGCCAGCAGCTCGGCGGACAGGGGGGACTACGAGCAGTACTTC
CDR3: CASSSADRGDYEQYF

size: many
V: TRBV6-1
D: .
J: TRBJ2-3
DNA: TGTGCCAGCAGCCCCGAGGGGTGGGACACAGATACGCAGTATTTT
CDR3: CASSPEGWDTDTQYF

size: .
V: TRBV2
D: TRBD2
J: TRBJ2-7
DNA: TGTGCCAGCAGTGTCAGTCTAGCGGGATCTTACGAGCAGTACTTC
CDR3: CASSVSLAGSYEQYF

size: few
V: TRBV20-1
D: .
J: TRBJ1-5
DNA: TGCAGTGTCCCATCTCAGGGTAGCAATCAGCCCCAGCATTTT
CDR3: CSVPSQGSNQPQHF

size: .
V: TRBV14
D: TRBD1
J: TRBJ2-7
DNA: TGTGCCAGCAGCCCTAACTTCTGGGACAGGGGTACCGAGCAGTACTTC
CDR3: CASSPNFWDRGTEQYF

size: many
V: TRBV29-1
D: .
J: TRBJ1-1
DNA: TGCAGCGTCACGGGACGTGGGGGGACTGAAGCTTTCTTT
CDR3: CSVTGRGGTEAFF

size: few
V: TRBV4-1
D: .
J: TRBJ2-1
DNA: TGCGCCAGCAGCCAAGATTTAGCTAACTCCTACAATGAGCAGTTCTTC
CDR3: CASSQDLANSYNEQFF

size: few
V: TRBV6-2/TRBV6-3
D: .
J: TRBJ2-3
DNA: TGTGCCAGCAGTGGACTCGATAATACGCAGTATTTT
CDR3: CASSGLDNTQYF

size: .
V: TRBV3-1
D: .
J: TRBJ2-7
DNA: TGTGCCAGCAGCCTAACCGAGGGCCCCGGGGGCTACGAGCAGTACTTC
CDR3: CASSLTEGPGGYEQYF

size: .
V: TRBV14
D: .
J: TRBJ2-2
DNA: TGTGCCAGCAGCCAACGAGTATCGGGCGGGGAGCTGTTTTTT
CDR3: CASSQRVSGGELFF

size: .
V: TRBV7-9
D: .
J: TRBJ1-5
DNA: TGTGCCAGCAGCTTAGGATCAGGGATTCATAGCAATCAGCCCCAGCATTTT
CDR3: CASSLGSGIHSNQPQHF

size: many
V: TRBV5-1
D: .
J: TRBJ2-2
DNA: TGCGCCAGCAGCTTTTTCCGGGACCATACCACCGGGGAGCTGTTTTTT
CDR3: CASSFFRDHTTGELFF

size: few
V: TRBV9
D: .
J: TRBJ1-1
DNA: TGTGCCAGCAGCGTATCATGGGACGCCTTGGGGGGCACTGAAGCTTTCTTT
CDR3: CASSVSWDALGGTEAFF

size: .
V: TRBV14
D: .
J: TRBJ2-1
DNA: TGTGCCAGCAGCCAAGGAGAAGGGCAGTCAATTCACAATGAGCAGTTCTTC
CDR3: CASSQGEGQSIHNEQFF

size: .
V: TRBV6-2/TRBV6-3
D: TRBD2
J: TRBJ2-4
DNA: TGTGCCAGCACCCGCGGGCTAGCGGGAGGGGCCCAAAACATTCAGTACTTC
CDR3: CASTRGLAGGAQNIQYF

size: .
V: TRBV5-4
D: .
J: TRBJ2-3
DNA: TGTGCCAGCAGTCGCCCGGGCCAGGAAGCCGATACGCAGTATTTT
CDR3: CASSRPGQEADTQYF

size: many
V: TRBV28
D: .
J: TRBJ2-1
DNA: TGTGCCAGCAGTTTCTTGGGGAGCGAATACAATGAGCAGTTCTTC
CDR3: CASSFLGSEYNEQFF

size: many
V: TRBV18
D: TRBD2
J: TRBJ2-1
DNA: TGTGCCAGCTCACCACCTAGCGGGAGTGGCAATGAGCAGTTCTTC
CDR3: CASSPPSGSGNEQFF

size: many
V: TRBV30
D: .
J: TRBJ1-6
DNA: TGTGCCTGGAGTAAGGGACGTACGAGCTCCTATAATTCACCCCTCCACTTT
CDR3: CAWSKGRTSSYNSPLHF

size: many
V: TRBV30
D: TRBD2
J: TRBJ2-1
DNA: TGTGCCTGGAGTAATTGGGAGCGGGAGGATAGCAATGAGCAGTTCTTC
CDR3: CAWSNWEREDSNEQFF

size: .
V: TRBV10-2
D: .
J: TRBJ1-2
DNA: TGCGCCAGCAGGCCCTCAGGACAGAAGAACTATGGCTACACCTTC
CDR3: CASRPSGQKNYGYTF